This T cell receptor beta chain was identified during a study of blood T cell repertoires in COVID-19. Study-wide background: COVID-19 samples collected from the United States, Italy and Spain covered acute and convalescent phases.

Each participant's cohort was designated according to participant-reported clinical history. Trimming took 0 bases from V and 4 from J; bases not matched to a gene: 5. The CDR3 loop spans 15 amino acids. Germline V gene lookup returns CDR1 LNHNV and CDR2 YYDKDF (reference sequence). Original processing methods: Reference gene primers were amplified, and this amplification served to estimate nucleated cell counts. The table came from immunoSEQ multiplex PCR; TCRdb's copy has only in-frame clones and leaves some out. That table furnishes V, J and clone size, whereas the DNA furnished D and trimming. In the table there are some 300,000 clones, approximately 84% of which are singletons.

The specimen sequenced was PBMCs or T cells enriched from blood (not recorded which). The chain carries TRBV15 and TRBJ1-2; 7 bases align to TRBD1. This clonotype originated in a woman aged 25 to 39 who had recovered from COVID-19. In DNA form, the CDR3 reads TGTGCCACCAGCAGAGATGGGGCAGGGGGCTATGGCTACACCTTC. It encodes CATSRDGAGGYGYTF.